Each of the 18 T cell receptor beta chains below was sequenced from the same sample in a study of cytomegalovirus exposure and HLA in healthy donors. The study ran its PCR with 60 Vbeta and 13 Jbeta primers. Sequencing was performed with immunoSEQ multiplex PCR; in TCRdb, only in-frame clones are kept and a portion is missing. The sample shows a few hundred thousand clones, roughly 86% of them seen only once. What was sequenced was PBMCs. The source is a woman between 35 and 50 years old in good health and CMV-seropositive.

CDR3 sequence (DNA): TGCGCCAGCAGCTGGGGCGGACAGCTGAGCTCCTACAATGAGCAGTTCTTC. Its protein product is CASSWGGQLSSYNEQFF. The V gene is TRBV5-1, the J gene TRBJ2-1; TRBD1 is a possible D gene (6 bases). There are 17 residues in the CDR3. The V gene's germline CDR1 is SGHRS and CDR2 YFSETQ. V was clipped by 3 bases and J by 0 bases, with 16 bases between them.

The chain is built from TRBV7-2 and TRBJ2-7; 11 bases fit TRBD1. The J segment lost 4 bases and the V segment lost 3 bases, leaving 2 bases of the junction unmatched. The germline CDR1 and CDR2 sequences are SGHTA and FQGNSA. The CDR3 is 14 residues long. This chain's CDR3 is CASSLDRGRYEQYF. CDR3 DNA: TGTGCCAGCAGCTTGGACAGGGGGCGGTACGAGCAGTACTTC.

Only one count was recorded for this clone. The chain combines TRBV4-2 with TRBJ2-2, with D perhaps matching TRBD1 (5 bases). Trimming cost V 0 bases and J 4 bases, with 9 bases left between them. The CDR3 extends over 15 amino acids. Germline loops: CDR1 LGHNA, CDR2 YNFKEQ. The CDR3 coding sequence is TGTGCCAGCAGCCAAGACAGACAGCTCACCGGGGAGCTGTTTTTT. It yields the protein CASSQDRQLTGELFF.

In its sample, this clone was seen once. V gene TRBV19 combines with J gene TRBJ2-3, with D possibly being TRBD2 (7 bases). Trimming pared 4 bases from V and 4 bases from J, leaving 18 bases between. Germline CDR1 and CDR2: LNHDA and SQIVND (reference sequence). The CDR3 extends over 16 amino acids. Here the CDR3 reads CASSTTQQGGADTQYF. The DNA of the CDR3 is TGTGCCAGTAGTACGACCCAACAGGGAGGGGCAGATACGCAGTATTTT. Using reference TRBV19 and TRBJ2-3 for the parts outside the CDR3, the full variable domain is DGGITQSPKYLFRKEGQNVTLSCEQNLNHDAMYWYRQDPGQGLRLIYYSQIVNDFQKGDIAEGYSVSREKKESFPLTVTSAQKNPTAFYLCASSTTQQGGADTQYFGPGTRLTVL.

In DNA, the CDR3 is TGTGCCAGCAGCTTACGAGCGGGAGACCCCTACGAGCAGTACTTC. It translates to CASSLRAGDPYEQYF. The V and J genes are TRBV7-3 and TRBJ2-7; 8 bases map to TRBD2. This CDR3 comprises 15 residues. The germline CDR1 and CDR2 sequences are SGHTA and FQGTGA. V gave up 2 bases and J gave up 2 bases; unmatched junction bases: 5.

The CDR3 is CASSLQAGGTQYF. Written as DNA, the CDR3 is TGTGCCAGCAGTTTACAAGCGGGAGGGACGCAGTATTTT. The gene calls are TRBV27 and TRBJ2-3; 10 bases align to TRBD2. Germline V CDR1 and CDR2: MNHEY, SMNVEV (reference sequence). Trimming cost V 2 bases and J 9 bases; bases outside gene matches: 2. The CDR3 contains 13 residues.

The chain employs TRBV6-5 and TRBJ2-7; tentatively, D is TRBD1 (5 bases). The CDR3 length is 11 residues. V lost 6 bases and J lost 6, with 9 bases in between. Germline CDR1 reads MNHEY; CDR2 reads SVGAGI. The CDR3: CASRGLGEQYF. CDR3 DNA sequence: TGTGCCAGCAGGGGGCTCGGCGAGCAGTACTTC.

The chain combines TRBV5-1 with TRBJ2-3; 8 positions match TRBD1. CDR1 and CDR2 (germline): SGHRS, YFSETQ. CDR3 length: 15 residues. V was clipped by 4 bases and J by 3 bases; unmatched bases: 7. The CDR3 sequence: CASSLTGGLTDTQYF. DNA for the CDR3: TGCGCCAGCAGCCTTACAGGGGGTTTAACAGATACGCAGTATTTT.

J is TRBJ2-3 and V is TRBV7-2; D gene unclear. CDR1 and CDR2 from the germline V gene are SGHTA and FQGNSA. The CDR3 covers 16 residues. V was clipped by 2 bases and J by 0 bases, with 12 bases between them. In nucleotides, the CDR3 is TGTGCCAGCAGCTTATTTCAGTCCCCTAGCACAGATACGCAGTATTTT. This sequence encodes CASSLFQSPSTDTQYF.

CDR3 loop: CASSPGRGGYEQYF. CDR3 DNA sequence: TGTGCCAGCAGCCCTGGTAGGGGGGGGTACGAGCAGTACTTC. The chain has TRBV5-6 and TRBJ2-7, with a possible D match to TRBD2 (7 bases). Germline V gene data show CDR1 as SGHDT and CDR2 as YYEEEE. This CDR3 comprises 14 residues. V lost 4 bases, J lost 4 bases, and 15 bases lay in between. Combining the CDR3 with reference TRBV5-6 and TRBJ2-7 gives the whole variable domain DAGVTQSPTHLIKTRGQQVTLRCSPKSGHDTVSWYQQALGQGPQFIFQYYEEEERQRGNFPDRFSGHQFPNYSSELNVNALLLGDSALYLCASSPGRGGYEQYFGPGTRLTVT.

This clone was seen a few times. The chain employs TRBV11-3 and TRBJ2-1; the match to TRBD2 covers 8 bases. J lost 7 bases, V lost 7 bases, and 9 bases had no gene match. CDR3 size: 14 residues. Germline V lookup: CDR1 SGHNT, CDR2 YENEEA. In nucleotides, the CDR3 is TGTGCCAGCACCATTAGCGGGATTGGGAATGAGCAGTTCTTC. Protein: CASTISGIGNEQFF.

The chain carries TRBV5-5 and TRBJ2-7; D is ambiguous. The V end lost 3 bases, the J end lost 2 bases, and 3 bases lay between the germline ends. The CDR3 has 11 amino acids. CDR1 is SGHKS, CDR2 YYEKEE, per germline (reference sequence). The CDR3 bases are TGTGCCAGCAGCTCCGCCTACGAGCAGTACTTC. It translates to CASSSAYEQYF. Combining the CDR3 with reference TRBV5-5 and TRBJ2-7 gives the whole variable domain DAGVTQSPTHLIKTRGQQVTLRCSPISGHKSVSWYQQVLGQGPQFIFQYYEKEERGRGNFPDRFSARQFPNYSSELNVNALLLGDSALYLCASSSAYEQYFGPGTRLTVT.

The J gene is TRBJ2-7, the V gene TRBV2, with 7 bases that match TRBD2. Germline trimming cut 6 bases from V and 3 bases from J; bases unmatched to any gene: 11. The CDR3 consists of 15 residues. From germline, CDR1 is SNHLY and CDR2 FYNNEI. The CDR3 reads CASSKSGISRYEQYF. CDR3 bases: TGTGCCAGCAGCAAAAGCGGGATCTCCCGCTACGAGCAGTACTTC.

The chain carries TRBV7-2 and TRBJ1-5; 8 nucleotides match TRBD1. Looked up from germline, CDR1 is SGHTA and CDR2 is FQGNSA. The CDR3 has 15 residues. With V trimmed by 5 bases and J by 6 bases, 9 bases remained unmatched. The CDR3 DNA is TGTGCCAGCAGCATCTTCCAGGGGGCAGGTCAGCCCCAGCATTTT. Translation gives CASSIFQGAGQPQHF.

The V and J genes are TRBV5-1 and TRBJ1-2; D remains unclear. The CDR3 loop spans 14 amino acids. V lost 4 bases and J 7 bases, leaving 17 bases between the germline ends. Germline-derived CDR1 and CDR2 are SGHRS and YFSETQ. The CDR3 here is CASSPEAAFGGYTF. The CDR3 DNA follows: TGCGCCAGCAGCCCGGAGGCGGCATTCGGTGGCTACACCTTC.

The chain links TRBV27 to TRBJ2-2, with 7 bases that match TRBD2. V lost 7 bases to trimming and J lost 1 base; unmatched junction nucleotides: 0. CDR1 is MNHEY and CDR2 is SMNVEV in the germline V gene (reference sequence). The CDR3 length is 13 residues. The CDR3 here is CASKRENTGELFF. The CDR3 DNA reads TGTGCCAGCAAGCGGGAGAACACCGGGGAGCTGTTTTTT.

This chain joins TRBV7-6 and TRBJ2-2, with 9 bases identical to TRBD1. From germline, CDR1 is SGHVS and CDR2 FNYEAQ. The V and J ends lost 3 bases and 3 bases, in that order; junction bases with no gene match: 2. The CDR3 sequence is 15 residues long. As DNA, the CDR3 is TGTGCCAGCAGCTTGGGGACAGGGTACACCGGGGAGCTGTTTTTT. Its translation: CASSLGTGYTGELFF.

The chain uses TRBV6-5 and TRBJ2-7; TRBD1 might be the D (5 bases). This CDR3 comprises 16 residues. Germline CDR1 is MNHEY and CDR2 is SVGAGI. Between the trimmed V and J ends, which lost 2 bases and 6 bases, there was a span of 20 bases. The CDR3 DNA reads as TGTGCCAGCAGTTACCAGGGCCGGCAGGGTTCGTCCGAGCAGTACTTC. Its protein is CASSYQGRQGSSEQYF.